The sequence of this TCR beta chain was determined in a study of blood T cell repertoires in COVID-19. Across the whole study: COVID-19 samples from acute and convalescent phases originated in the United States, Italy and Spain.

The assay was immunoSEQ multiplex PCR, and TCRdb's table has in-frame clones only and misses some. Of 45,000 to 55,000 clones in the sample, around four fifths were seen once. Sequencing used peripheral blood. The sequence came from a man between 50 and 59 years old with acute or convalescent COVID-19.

The CDR3 spells CATRATSGTDLYGYTF. CDR3 DNA: TGTGCCACCAGAGCAACCTCCGGGACAGACCTCTATGGCTACACCTTC. The V call is TRBV15, the J call TRBJ1-2; 7 nucleotides line up with TRBD1. J lost 4 bases, V lost 6 bases, and 14 bases had no gene match. This CDR3 region has 16 residues. Germline V gene sequence: CDR1 LNHNV, CDR2 YYDKDF (reference sequence).